These T cell receptor beta chains were read from a single sample in a study of blood T cell repertoires in COVID-19. Generated by immunoSEQ multiplex PCR, the TCRdb table keeps only in-frame clones and is missing some. The data contain 130,000 to 150,000 clones, approximately 82% of them seen just once; the ten biggest clones take up approximately 7.1%. The material sequenced was peripheral blood. These receptors were obtained from a woman between 50 and 59 years old in a cohort sampled during active or convalescent COVID-19. Each CDR3 is given with its conserved first and last residue. The D gene is left open where the match is weak. Size is stated for part of the rows, as once, few or many counts, or as a class when the clone is expanded.

j_call: TRBJ1-2; clone_size: NA; d_call: TRBD1; v_call: TRBV27; cdr3_aa: CASSLMGQGPYGYTF; cdr3_nt: TGTGCCAGCAGTTTAATGGGACAGGGGCCCTATGGCTACACCTTC
j_call: TRBJ1-1; clone_size: once; d_call: TRBD1; v_call: TRBV6-5; cdr3_aa: CASGTGLAFF; cdr3_nt: TGTGCCAGCGGGACAGGGTTAGCTTTCTTT
j_call: TRBJ1-2; clone_size: NA; d_call: NA; v_call: TRBV30; cdr3_aa: CATTRRANYGYTF; cdr3_nt: TGTGCTACAACCCGCAGGGCCAACTATGGCTACACCTTC
j_call: TRBJ1-2; clone_size: NA; d_call: NA; v_call: TRBV19; cdr3_aa: CASSIGQPQGSTF; cdr3_nt: TGTGCCAGTAGTATCGGACAGCCACAGGGCTCCACCTTC
j_call: TRBJ1-5; clone_size: once; d_call: NA; v_call: TRBV19; cdr3_aa: CASSIYREGQPQHF; cdr3_nt: TGTGCCAGTAGTATCTACAGGGAAGGTCAGCCCCAGCATTTT
j_call: TRBJ2-3; clone_size: NA; d_call: TRBD2; v_call: TRBV2; cdr3_aa: CASSELAGGPDTQYF; cdr3_nt: TGTGCCAGCAGTGAACTAGCGGGGGGGCCAGATACGCAGTATTTT
j_call: TRBJ1-1; clone_size: NA; d_call: NA; v_call: TRBV21-1; cdr3_aa: CASSSPKGGGRFSF; cdr3_nt: TGTGCCAGCAGCTCGCCCAAAGGGGGGGGGCGTTTTTCGTTT
j_call: TRBJ1-5; clone_size: NA; d_call: NA; v_call: TRBV6-1; cdr3_aa: CASSELHSLSNQPQHF; cdr3_nt: TGTGCCAGCAGTGAACTCCATAGTTTAAGCAATCAGCCCCAGCATTTT
j_call: TRBJ1-1; clone_size: NA; d_call: NA; v_call: TRBV6-1; cdr3_aa: CASSEHEDGRTEAFF; cdr3_nt: TGTGCCAGCAGTGAACATGAGGATGGTAGGACTGAAGCTTTCTTT
j_call: TRBJ1-1; clone_size: few; d_call: NA; v_call: TRBV7-9; cdr3_aa: CASSPSGSTEAFF; cdr3_nt: TGTGCCAGCAGCCCTAGTGGTAGCACTGAAGCTTTCTTT
j_call: TRBJ2-7; clone_size: NA; d_call: NA; v_call: TRBV5-4; cdr3_aa: CASSLVGAGQISYEQYF; cdr3_nt: TGTGCCAGCAGTTTGGTGGGGGCGGGACAGATCTCCTACGAGCAGTACTTC
j_call: TRBJ2-7; clone_size: NA; d_call: TRBD1; v_call: TRBV6-6; cdr3_aa: CASSMGQVRPSEQYF; cdr3_nt: TGTGCCAGCAGCATGGGACAGGTACGACCGTCCGAGCAGTACTTC
j_call: TRBJ2-7; clone_size: NA; d_call: NA; v_call: TRBV6-5; cdr3_aa: CASSGSGSPYEQYF; cdr3_nt: TGTGCCAGCAGCGGGTCGGGGTCCCCCTACGAGCAGTACTTC
j_call: TRBJ1-2; clone_size: NA; d_call: TRBD1; v_call: TRBV11-2; cdr3_aa: CASSLDRGRGYTF; cdr3_nt: TGTGCCAGCAGCCTGGACAGGGGGCGGGGCTACACCTTC
j_call: TRBJ2-1; clone_size: NA; d_call: NA; v_call: TRBV6-6; cdr3_aa: CASTRQGNMGNEQFF; cdr3_nt: TGTGCCAGCACTCGTCAGGGCAACATGGGCAATGAGCAGTTCTTC
j_call: TRBJ1-2; clone_size: NA; d_call: NA; v_call: TRBV9; cdr3_aa: CASSALSSDYGYTF; cdr3_nt: TGTGCCAGCAGCGCTCTTTCCTCAGACTATGGCTACACCTTC
j_call: TRBJ1-2; clone_size: NA; d_call: TRBD1; v_call: TRBV6-5; cdr3_aa: CASSYLDRNYGYTF; cdr3_nt: TGTGCCAGCAGTTATCTGGACAGGAACTATGGCTACACCTTC
j_call: TRBJ2-3; clone_size: NA; d_call: TRBD1; v_call: TRBV27; cdr3_aa: CASSFRDRGNTQYF; cdr3_nt: TGTGCCAGCAGTTTTCGAGACAGGGGGAATACGCAGTATTTT
j_call: TRBJ2-6; clone_size: NA; d_call: TRBD1; v_call: TRBV5-3; cdr3_aa: CARSTTGGGSGANVLTF; cdr3_nt: TGTGCCAGAAGCACAACAGGGGGTGGCTCTGGGGCCAACGTCCTGACTTTC
j_call: TRBJ1-2; clone_size: NA; d_call: NA; v_call: TRBV5-4; cdr3_aa: CASSLGVGRASNYGYTF; cdr3_nt: TGTGCCAGCAGCTTGGGAGTGGGGCGCGCCTCTAACTATGGCTACACCTTC
j_call: TRBJ1-5; clone_size: NA; d_call: NA; v_call: TRBV21-1; cdr3_aa: CASSDSTGPGNQPQHF; cdr3_nt: TGTGCCAGCAGCGATTCGACAGGTCCTGGCAATCAGCCCCAGCATTTT
j_call: TRBJ2-5; clone_size: few; d_call: TRBD2; v_call: TRBV6-1; cdr3_aa: CASSEDTSGNQETQYF; cdr3_nt: TGTGCCAGCAGTGAAGACACTAGCGGGAACCAAGAGACCCAGTACTTC
j_call: TRBJ1-6; clone_size: NA; d_call: NA; v_call: TRBV14; cdr3_aa: CASSPQGPTGYSPLHF; cdr3_nt: TGTGCCAGCAGCCCGCAGGGTCCCACAGGGTATTCACCCCTCCACTTT
j_call: TRBJ2-5; clone_size: NA; d_call: TRBD2; v_call: TRBV30; cdr3_aa: CAWSVVAGDGETQYF; cdr3_nt: TGTGCCTGGAGTGTGGTAGCGGGGGATGGAGAGACCCAGTACTTC
j_call: TRBJ2-7; clone_size: NA; d_call: TRBD1; v_call: TRBV6-1; cdr3_aa: CASSELSGGDEQYF; cdr3_nt: TGTGCCAGCAGTGAATTGTCAGGGGGCGACGAGCAGTACTTC
j_call: TRBJ1-2; clone_size: NA; d_call: NA; v_call: TRBV3-1/TRBV3-2; cdr3_aa: CASSHLADGYTF; cdr3_nt: TGTGCCAGCAGCCACTTGGCGGATGGCTACACCTTC
j_call: TRBJ2-7; clone_size: few; d_call: TRBD1; v_call: TRBV24-1; cdr3_aa: CATSVPDRGEQYF; cdr3_nt: TGTGCCACCAGTGTTCCGGACAGGGGCGAGCAGTACTTC
j_call: TRBJ2-2; clone_size: once; d_call: NA; v_call: TRBV7-6; cdr3_aa: CASSLALPRTPGKGGELFF; cdr3_nt: TGTGCCAGCAGCTTAGCCCTACCCCGGACCCCAGGGAAAGGCGGGGAGCTGTTTTTT
j_call: TRBJ2-1; clone_size: NA; d_call: NA; v_call: TRBV6-5; cdr3_aa: CASTSRSYNEQFF; cdr3_nt: TGTGCCAGCACTAGTCGCTCCTACAATGAGCAGTTCTTC
j_call: TRBJ1-4; clone_size: NA; d_call: TRBD1; v_call: TRBV7-8; cdr3_aa: CASRRVGQINEKLFF; cdr3_nt: TGTGCCAGCAGACGAGTGGGACAGATTAATGAAAAACTGTTTTTT
j_call: TRBJ2-3; clone_size: NA; d_call: TRBD2; v_call: TRBV7-9; cdr3_aa: CASSLTGLAGGDTQYF; cdr3_nt: TGTGCCAGCAGCTTAACCGGACTAGCGGGGGGAGATACGCAGTATTTT
j_call: TRBJ1-2; clone_size: few; d_call: NA; v_call: TRBV3-1/TRBV3-2; cdr3_aa: CASSQVPLYGYTF; cdr3_nt: TGTGCCAGCAGCCAAGTCCCTCTGTATGGCTACACCTTC
j_call: TRBJ1-3; clone_size: NA; d_call: NA; v_call: TRBV5-3; cdr3_aa: CARSPVIFIPPGNTIYF; cdr3_nt: TGTGCCAGAAGCCCGGTCATCTTCATTCCCCCTGGAAACACCATATATTTT
j_call: TRBJ2-1; clone_size: few; d_call: NA; v_call: TRBV18; cdr3_aa: CASSPPAVHEQFF; cdr3_nt: TGTGCCAGCTCACCACCGGCAGTCCATGAGCAGTTCTTC
j_call: TRBJ2-5; clone_size: once; d_call: TRBD2; v_call: TRBV27; cdr3_aa: CASSLLSGQETQYF; cdr3_nt: TGTGCCAGCAGTCTCCTTAGCGGGCAAGAGACCCAGTACTTC
j_call: TRBJ1-3; clone_size: NA; d_call: NA; v_call: TRBV5-1; cdr3_aa: CASSLPGSGNTIYF; cdr3_nt: TGCGCCAGCAGCCTGCCCGGTTCTGGAAACACCATATATTTT
j_call: TRBJ1-4; clone_size: few; d_call: TRBD1; v_call: TRBV2; cdr3_aa: CASRTTGVVEKLFF; cdr3_nt: TGTGCCAGCAGGACCACAGGGGTGGTAGAAAAACTGTTTTTT
j_call: TRBJ2-2; clone_size: NA; d_call: TRBD2; v_call: TRBV7-2; cdr3_aa: CASSLWPAGENTGELFF; cdr3_nt: TGTGCCAGCAGCTTATGGCCCGCGGGGGAGAACACCGGGGAGCTGTTTTTT
j_call: TRBJ1-5; clone_size: NA; d_call: TRBD1; v_call: TRBV30; cdr3_aa: CAWSVRGGQADQPQHF; cdr3_nt: TGTGCCTGGAGTGTAAGGGGGGGACAGGCCGATCAGCCCCAGCATTTT